This T cell receptor (beta chain) emerged from a study of T cell changes during pregnancy in multiple sclerosis. Repertoires were generated with immunoSEQ multiplex PCR, while TCRdb's copy carries only in-frame clones and drops some. The data contain around 40,000 clones, roughly nine tenths of them seen just once; the ten biggest clones take up 0.95% to 1.5%. The sample in question was CD4+ T cells from peripheral blood mononuclear cells, obtained in the first trimester of pregnancy. The receptor was isolated from a female donor with multiple sclerosis, enrolled in a pregnancy study.

CDR3 bases: TGTGCCAGCACTTCCGGGACAGATTTCGACAATGAGCAGTTCTTC. Protein: CASTSGTDFDNEQFF. The rearrangement joins TRBV18 to TRBJ2-1; the match to TRBD1 covers 7 bases. J lost 5 bases, V lost 8 bases, and 12 bases had no gene match. The length of the CDR3 is 15 residues. Germline V gene lookup returns CDR1 KGHSH and CDR2 LQKENI.